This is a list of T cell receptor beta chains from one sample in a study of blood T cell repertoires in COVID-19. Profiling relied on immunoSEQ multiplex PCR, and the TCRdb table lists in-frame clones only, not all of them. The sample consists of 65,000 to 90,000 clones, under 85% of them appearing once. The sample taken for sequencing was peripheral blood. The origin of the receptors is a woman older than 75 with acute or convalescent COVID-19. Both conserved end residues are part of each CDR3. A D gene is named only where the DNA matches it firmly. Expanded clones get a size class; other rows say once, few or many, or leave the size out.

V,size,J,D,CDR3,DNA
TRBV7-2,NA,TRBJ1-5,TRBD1,CASSLAGGHQPQHF,TGTGCCAGCAGCTTGGCAGGGGGCCATCAGCCCCAGCATTTT
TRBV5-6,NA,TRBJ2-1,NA,CASSLDKGGGMDEQFF,TGTGCCAGCAGCTTGGACAAGGGAGGCGGGATGGATGAGCAGTTCTTC
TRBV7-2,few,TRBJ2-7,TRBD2,CASSRLAGGEQYF,TGTGCCAGCAGCAGACTAGCGGGAGGCGAGCAGTACTTC
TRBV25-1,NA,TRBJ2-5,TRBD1,CASSKGDRGEGETQYF,TGTGCCAGCAGCAAGGGAGACAGGGGCGAGGGAGAGACCCAGTACTTC
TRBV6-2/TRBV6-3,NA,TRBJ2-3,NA,CASSRRDTQYF,TGTGCCAGCAGCCGGAGAGATACGCAGTATTTT
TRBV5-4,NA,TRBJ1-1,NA,CASSYRRDTEAFF,TGTGCCAGCAGCTACAGGAGAGACACTGAAGCTTTCTTT
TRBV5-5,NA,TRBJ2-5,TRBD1,CASSFPGTGGETQYF,TGTGCCAGCAGCTTCCCCGGGACAGGGGGAGAGACCCAGTACTTC
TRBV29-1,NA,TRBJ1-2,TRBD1,CSVEVGQGVGGYTF,TGCAGCGTTGAAGTGGGGCAGGGGGTCGGTGGCTACACCTTC
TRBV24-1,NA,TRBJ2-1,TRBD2,CATSQRGPYNEQFF,TGTGCCACCTCACAGCGGGGCCCCTACAATGAGCAGTTCTTC
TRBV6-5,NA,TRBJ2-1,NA,CASSFRGDEQFF,TGTGCCAGCAGTTTCCGAGGTGATGAGCAGTTCTTC
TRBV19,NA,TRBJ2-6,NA,CASSVRGGANVLTF,TGTGCCAGTAGTGTCCGGGGTGGGGCCAACGTCCTGACTTTC
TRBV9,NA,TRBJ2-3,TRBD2,CASSVGSSGSMNTQYF,TGTGCCAGCAGCGTAGGGAGTAGCGGGAGTATGAATACGCAGTATTTT
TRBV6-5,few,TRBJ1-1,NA,CASTPSEGGDTEAFF,TGTGCCAGCACACCCTCAGAGGGGGGGGACACTGAAGCTTTCTTT
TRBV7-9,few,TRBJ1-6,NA,CASSSWATNNSPLHF,TGTGCCAGCAGCTCATGGGCGACTAATAATTCACCCCTCCACTTT
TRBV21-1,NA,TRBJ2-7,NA,CASPRTSGRIRTYEQYF,TGTGCCAGCCCTCGGACTAGCGGGAGGATTCGGACCTACGAGCAGTACTTC
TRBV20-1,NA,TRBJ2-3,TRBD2,CSASRTSGTDTQYF,TGCAGTGCTAGTAGGACTAGCGGAACAGATACGCAGTATTTT
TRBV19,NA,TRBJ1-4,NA,CASSPLAGTQLSATNEKLFF,TGTGCCAGTAGTCCATTAGCCGGGACACAACTATCCGCAACTAATGAAAAACTGTTTTTT
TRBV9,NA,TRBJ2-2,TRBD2,CASSVAAGAGGGELFF,TGTGCCAGCAGCGTAGCTGCGGGAGCGGGAGGTGGGGAGCTGTTTTTT
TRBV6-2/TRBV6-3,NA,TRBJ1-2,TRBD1,CASSSSGGWSTF,TGTGCCAGCAGTTCATCAGGGGGTTGGAGCACCTTC
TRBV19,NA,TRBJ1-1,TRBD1,CASSTTGLGTEAFF,TGTGCCAGTAGTACGACAGGGCTCGGCACTGAAGCTTTCTTT
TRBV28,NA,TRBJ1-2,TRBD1,CASSLRQGPGYTF,TGTGCCAGCAGTCTCCGACAGGGCCCTGGCTACACCTTC
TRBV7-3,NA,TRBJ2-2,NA,CASTSTSTGELFF,TGTGCCAGCACCTCGACATCAACCGGGGAGCTGTTTTTT
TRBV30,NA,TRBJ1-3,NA,CAWTKGQAGDTIYF,TGTGCCTGGACCAAGGGGCAGGCCGGAGACACCATATATTTT
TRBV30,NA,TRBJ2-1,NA,CAWNSGGYNEQFF,TGTGCCTGGAATAGCGGAGGTTACAATGAGCAGTTCTTC
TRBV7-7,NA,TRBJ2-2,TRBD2,CASSPGTSGKTPGELFF,TGTGCTAGCAGCCCAGGGACTAGCGGGAAGACCCCCGGGGAGCTGTTTTTT
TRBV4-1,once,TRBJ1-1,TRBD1,CASSPTGGRMNTEAFF,TGCGCCAGCAGCCCGACAGGGGGCAGGATGAACACTGAAGCTTTCTTT
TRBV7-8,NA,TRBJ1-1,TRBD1,CASSPGQGLSTEAFF,TGTGCCAGCAGCCCAGGACAGGGGCTGAGCACTGAAGCTTTCTTT
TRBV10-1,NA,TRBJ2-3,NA,CASRRAGTDTQYF,TGCGCCAGCAGAAGAGCGGGCACAGATACGCAGTATTTT
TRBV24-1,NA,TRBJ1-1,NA,CATSDHQGEAFF,TGTGCCACCAGTGACCACCAGGGTGAAGCTTTCTTT
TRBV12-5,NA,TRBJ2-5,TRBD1,CASGSGQGGETQYF,TGTGCTAGTGGCTCGGGACAGGGTGGAGAGACCCAGTACTTC
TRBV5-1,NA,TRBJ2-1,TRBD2,CASSLDSSGKYNEQFF,TGCGCCAGCAGCTTGGATTCTAGCGGGAAATACAATGAGCAGTTCTTC
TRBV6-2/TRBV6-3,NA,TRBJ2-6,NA,CASSRGGNGANVLTF,TGTGCCAGCAGTCGAGGGGGAAATGGGGCCAACGTCCTGACTTTC
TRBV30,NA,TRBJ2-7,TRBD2,CAWTTSSGRALPSYEQYF,TGTGCCTGGACAACCAGTAGCGGGAGGGCCTTACCATCCTACGAGCAGTACTTC
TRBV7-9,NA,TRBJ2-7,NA,CASSPQGTLAFYEQYF,TGTGCCAGCAGCCCACAGGGAACATTGGCTTTCTACGAGCAGTACTTC
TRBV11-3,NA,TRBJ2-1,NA,CASSLSPRRGINEQFF,TGTGCCAGCAGCTTATCCCCGAGGAGGGGCATCAATGAGCAGTTCTTC
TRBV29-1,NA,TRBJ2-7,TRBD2,CSVGTSGRYEQYF,TGCAGCGTTGGGACTAGCGGGAGGTACGAGCAGTACTTC
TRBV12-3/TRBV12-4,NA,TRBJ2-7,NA,CASSEQGYEQYF,TGTGCCAGCAGTGAACAGGGTTACGAGCAGTACTTC
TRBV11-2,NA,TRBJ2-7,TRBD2,CASSYPGLAGGAGEQYF,TGTGCCAGCAGTTACCCGGGACTAGCGGGAGGAGCGGGCGAGCAGTACTTC
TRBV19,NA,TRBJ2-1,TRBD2,CASSISGGAYNEQFF,TGTGCCAGTAGTATTAGCGGGGGGGCATACAATGAGCAGTTCTTC
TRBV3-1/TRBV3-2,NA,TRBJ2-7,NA,CASSPTGTYEQYF,TGTGCCAGCAGCCCCACGGGGACCTACGAGCAGTACTTC
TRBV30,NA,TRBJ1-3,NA,CAWSVLGFSGNTIYF,TGTGCCTGGAGTGTACTAGGCTTCTCTGGAAACACCATATATTTT
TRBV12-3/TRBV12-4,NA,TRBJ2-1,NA,CASSFSDNEQFF,TGTGCCAGCAGCTTTAGCGACAATGAGCAGTTCTTC
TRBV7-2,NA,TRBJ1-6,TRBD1,CASSSGTGPSPLHF,TGTGCCAGCAGTTCCGGGACAGGGCCTTCACCCCTCCACTTT
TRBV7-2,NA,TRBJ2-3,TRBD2,CASSLGTGGFADTQYF,TGTGCCAGCAGCTTAGGAACGGGAGGTTTCGCAGATACGCAGTATTTT
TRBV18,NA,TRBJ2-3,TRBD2,CASSPLLGLAGEGDTQYF,TGTGCCAGCTCACCTCTACTCGGACTAGCGGGAGAGGGAGATACGCAGTATTTT
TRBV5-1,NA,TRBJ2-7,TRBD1,CASSLTGTGPYEQYF,TGCGCCAGCAGCCTAACCGGGACAGGGCCCTACGAGCAGTACTTC
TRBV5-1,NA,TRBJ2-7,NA,CASSPGGATVYEQYF,TGCGCCAGCAGCCCCGGTGGTGCGACAGTCTACGAGCAGTACTTC
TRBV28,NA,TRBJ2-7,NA,CASKRSGFGYEQYF,TGTGCCAGCAAGAGATCGGGGTTTGGCTACGAGCAGTACTTC
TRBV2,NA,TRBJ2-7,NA,CASSVYSTEQYF,TGTGCCAGCAGTGTATACAGTACCGAGCAGTACTTC
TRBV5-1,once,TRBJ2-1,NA,CASSTRTAWNEQFF,TGCGCCAGCAGCACTCGGACAGCCTGGAATGAGCAGTTCTTC
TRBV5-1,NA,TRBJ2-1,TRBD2,CASSLTSGSSYNEQFF,TGCGCCAGCAGCTTGACTAGCGGGAGCTCCTACAATGAGCAGTTCTTC
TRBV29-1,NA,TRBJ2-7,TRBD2,CSVGGLAGGYEQYF,TGCAGCGTTGGGGGACTAGCGGGAGGCTACGAGCAGTACTTC
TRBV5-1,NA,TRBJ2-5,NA,CASSSTGQGETQYF,TGCGCCAGCAGCTCTACAGGGCAGGGAGAGACCCAGTACTTC
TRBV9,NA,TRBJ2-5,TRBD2,CASSLGGGQETQYF,TGTGCCAGCAGCCTGGGGGGAGGGCAAGAGACCCAGTACTTC
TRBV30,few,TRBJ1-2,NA,CACRTHGYTF,TGTGCCTGCAGGACACATGGCTACACCTTC
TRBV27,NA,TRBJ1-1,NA,CASSLNGMNTEAFF,TGTGCCAGCAGTTTAAATGGCATGAACACTGAAGCTTTCTTT
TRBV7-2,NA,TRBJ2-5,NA,CASSLNFQETQYF,TGTGCCAGCAGCTTAAACTTCCAAGAGACCCAGTACTTC
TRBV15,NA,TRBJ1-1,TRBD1,CATSGTGGSAFDFVTEAFF,TGTGCCACCAGCGGGACAGGGGGCTCAGCTTTTGATTTTGTGACTGAAGCTTTCTTT
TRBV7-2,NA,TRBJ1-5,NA,CASSPSGGASQPQHF,TGTGCCAGCAGCCCCTCGGGTGGGGCAAGCCAGCCCCAGCATTTT
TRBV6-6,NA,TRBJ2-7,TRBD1,CASSLAGTGGAPYEQYF,TGTGCCAGCAGTCTAGCCGGGACAGGGGGCGCCCCCTACGAGCAGTACTTC